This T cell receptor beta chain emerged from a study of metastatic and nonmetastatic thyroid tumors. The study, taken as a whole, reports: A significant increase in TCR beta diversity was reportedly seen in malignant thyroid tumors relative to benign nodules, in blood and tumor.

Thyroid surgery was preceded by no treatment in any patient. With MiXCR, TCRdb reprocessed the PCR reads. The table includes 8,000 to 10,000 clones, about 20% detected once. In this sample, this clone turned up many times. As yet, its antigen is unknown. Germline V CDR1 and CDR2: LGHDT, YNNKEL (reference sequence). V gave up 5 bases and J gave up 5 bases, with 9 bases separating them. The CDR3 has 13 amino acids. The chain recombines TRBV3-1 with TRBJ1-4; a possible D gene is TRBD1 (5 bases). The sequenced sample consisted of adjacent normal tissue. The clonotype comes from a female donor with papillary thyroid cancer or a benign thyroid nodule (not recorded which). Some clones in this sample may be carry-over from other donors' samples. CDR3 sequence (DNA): TGTGCCAGCAGCTCTCGACAGAATGAAAAACTGTTTTTT. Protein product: CASSSRQNEKLFF.